This T cell receptor beta chain was profiled in a study of beta chain features in type 1 diabetes. This CDR3 spans 14 amino acids. V was clipped by 6 bases and J by 4 bases, with 12 bases between them. The germline CDR1 and CDR2 sequences are MDHEN and SYDVKM. Findings and caveats of the study: The study found that naive, central memory and Treg TCRB repertoires appeared more similar in patients than in healthy donors.

In this sample, this clone turned up a few times. Its specificity is unknown. Every bit of the isolated RNA underwent reverse transcription, so sequencing read expressed TCRB transcripts. Sequencing used immunoSEQ multiplex PCR; TCRdb keeps in-frame clones, though not all of them. The sample includes under 300,000 clones, 27% of them seen just once. The sample comprised central memory CD4+ T cells from blood. This receptor was obtained from a young man in good health. The chain is built from TRBV28 and TRBJ2-2; D may be TRBD1 or TRBD2 (5 bases each). The CDR3: CASRTGAVTGELFF. The CDR3 DNA reads as TGTGCCAGCAGAACCGGGGCTGTCACCGGGGAGCTGTTTTTT.